These 9 T cell receptor beta chains were sequenced from one sample in a study of blood T cells in healthy people across ages. A second PCR, run for 7 to 11 cycles, used a sample-barcoded 5' primer plus a J-beta primer mix. Via MiXCR, TCRdb re-called the 5' RACE reads, giving one row per CDR3 protein. Of approximately 1.5 million distinct CDR3 sequences in the sample, about 32% were seen once. The sequencing sample was made of blood. The receptor source for this set is a woman between 25 and 40 years old in good health.

This clonotype has just a few counts. This chain uses TRBV29-1 with TRBJ2-1; weak D call: TRBD2 (5 bases). The ends were cut back, 7 bases at V and 12 bases at J, with 19 bases in the middle. The CDR3 spans 12 residues. Germline CDR1 reads SQVTM; CDR2 reads ANQGSEA. The CDR3 here is CSAVLNPGRQFF. The CDR3 DNA reads TGCAGCGCCGTCCTAAATCCTGGGAGGCAGTTCTTC.

The chain is built from TRBV6-1 and TRBJ2-7; D is unresolved. V was pared by 2 bases and J by 5 bases, with 7 bases between. The CDR3 length is 12 residues. Germline V lookup: CDR1 MNHNS, CDR2 SASEGT. The CDR3 DNA is TGTGCCAGCAGTGAATGGGGTGACGAGCAGTACTTC. Translation gives CASSEWGDEQYF.

This chain connects TRBV18 to TRBJ2-5; 13 bases map to TRBD2. The J call may be in error: the DNA end matches TRBJ2-7 better. Germline CDR1 reads KGHSH; CDR2 reads LQKENI. The CDR3 is made up of 16 amino acids. The CDR3 here is CASSRGLAGADDEQYF. As DNA, the CDR3 is TGTGCCAGCTCACGCGGACTAGCGGGAGCGGATGACGAGCAGTACTTC.

V gene TRBV7-2 combines with J gene TRBJ2-1; no reliable D call. Germline lookup yields CDR1 SGHTA and CDR2 FQGNSA. Trimming removed 8 bases at V and 9 bases at J, with 17 bases between. The CDR3 has 13 residues. CDR3 sequence (DNA): TGTGCCAGCGCCCCCCCCAGCGTAGTTGAGCAGTTCTTC. This codes for CASAPPSVVEQFF.

This clonotype turned up a few times. The chain recombines TRBV24-1 with TRBJ2-5; tentative D call: TRBD1 (5 bases). CDR3 length: 14 residues. Germline CDR1 reads KGHDR; CDR2 reads SFDVKD. Trimming left V 4 bases short and J 11 bases short, with 19 bases between. The CDR3 bases are TGTGCCACCAGTGAAAGACAGAGTTACGTCGGGCAGTACTTC. It encodes CATSERQSYVGQYF.

There are a few counts of this clonotype. V usage is TRBV10-3 and J usage is TRBJ1-2, with D possibly TRBD1 on 6 matching bases. Germline V gene lookup returns CDR1 ENHRY and CDR2 SYGVKD. There are 14 residues in the CDR3. V lost 4 bases to trimming and J lost 4 bases, with 13 bases between them. CDR3 nucleotide sequence: TGTGCCATCAGTGGACAGGAGCCCCCCTATGGCTACACCTTC. Amino acids: CAISGQEPPYGYTF.

In this sample, this clonotype turned up many times. The chain links TRBV30 to TRBJ2-7; D is ambiguous. V shed 2 bases and J shed 6 bases, with 8 bases lying between them. The CDR3 runs 11 residues. Germline values: CDR1 GTSNPN, CDR2 SVGIG (reference sequence). In nucleotides, the CDR3 is TGTGCCTGGAGTTGGGGTGGCGAGCAGTACTTC. This codes for CAWSWGGEQYF.

This clonotype was seen ten or more times. This chain uses TRBV29-1 with TRBJ2-5; perhaps TRBD2 as D (5 bases). V was trimmed by 5 bases and J by 7 bases, leaving 11 bases between them. CDR1 is SQVTM, CDR2 ANQGSEA, per germline. The CDR3 has 11 amino acids. The CDR3 bases are TGCAGCGTTTTCGGAGAGGGGACCCAGTACTTC. Amino acid sequence: CSVFGEGTQYF.

The gene calls are TRBV5-1 and TRBJ2-5, with D unresolved. The CDR3 extends over 15 amino acids. Germline V CDR1 and CDR2: SGHRS, YFSETQ. V was pared by 2 bases and J by 1 base, with 12 bases between. CDR3 sequence reads: CASSFVADFQETQYF. DNA for the CDR3: TGCGCCAGCAGCTTTGTCGCCGACTTCCAAGAGACCCAGTACTTC. The full variable domain, completed using reference TRBV5-1 and TRBJ2-5, is KAGVTQTPRYLIKTRGQQVTLSCSPISGHRSVSWYQQTPGQGLQFLFEYFSETQRNKGNFPGRFSGRQFSNSRSEMNVSTLELGDSALYLCASSFVADFQETQYFGPGTRLLVL.